What follows is one T cell receptor (beta chain) and its context. This entry belongs to a study of blood T cell repertoires in COVID-19. Study-wide background: The cDNA or gDNA used as material had been derived from T cells, B-cell-depleted T cells, or PBMCs.

How the authors handled the data: Amplification of reference gene primers was used by the study to estimate nucleated cell counts. Measured with immunoSEQ multiplex PCR; TCRdb has only the in-frame clones, and not every one. From that table come the V and J calls and clone size; the DNA was used to work out D and trimming. The sample holds 300,000 to 350,000 clones, approximately 88% seen once. Enrolled through a virtual design, the participants were between about 18 and 100 years of age and came from about two dozen US areas. Recovered status in Cohort 3 required two negative PCRs, clearance, or symptom resolution. The CDR3 sequence is 15 residues long. V was pared by 0 bases and J by 2 bases, with 8 bases between. Germline-derived CDR1 and CDR2 are SEHNR and FQNEAQ (reference sequence).

Sequencing was carried out using PBMCs or T cells enriched from blood (not recorded which). The source is a man aged 25 to 45 who had recovered from COVID-19. The genes are TRBV7-9 and TRBJ2-1, with a tentative D call TRBD2 (6 bases). DNA for the CDR3: TGTGCCAGCAGCTTAGCGCGGGGAACCTACAATGAGCAGTTCTTC. Protein product: CASSLARGTYNEQFF.